A single sample gave rise to the 30 T cell receptor beta chains below, sequenced in a study of neurological immune-mediated disorders. MiXCR was run by TCRdb on the 5' RACE reads, yielding one entry per CDR3 protein. The sample includes about 50,000 distinct CDR3 sequences, under 3.5% of them seen just once. The sample taken for sequencing was PBMCs. These receptor sequences come from a woman aged 50 to 65 with multiple sclerosis.

This clonotype came up many times. The chain combines TRBV27 with TRBJ2-7, with D possibly being TRBD2 (5 bases). Germline assignment: CDR1 MNHEY and CDR2 SMNVEV (reference sequence). The CDR3 has 13 residues. Trimming cost V 5 bases and J 7 bases, with 15 bases left between them. CDR3 amino acids: CASSPHRGGEQYV. Written as DNA, the CDR3 is TGTGCCAGCAGTCCGCACCGGGGTGGAGAGCAGTACGTC.

This clonotype was picked up many times. The rearrangement links TRBV12-3 or TRBV12-4 to TRBJ2-3; 8 nucleotides match TRBD2. Trimming took 6 bases from V and 0 from J; bases not matched to a gene: 11. The CDR3 has 17 residues. The CDR3 coding sequence is TGTGCCAGCAGCTCGATGGCGGGGGGACCTAGCACAGATACGCAGTATTTT. As protein: CASSSMAGGPSTDTQYF.

This clonotype was counted ten times or more. The chain joins TRBV5-1 to TRBJ2-5; D might be TRBD1 or TRBD2, each matching 6 bases. The germline gives CDR1 SGHRS, CDR2 YFSETQ. CDR3 length equals 15 residues. V was trimmed by 0 bases and J by 1 base, leaving 10 bases between them. Here the CDR3 reads CASSLEGGGQETQYF. The CDR3 DNA reads as TGCGCCAGCAGCTTGGAAGGGGGAGGCCAAGAGACCCAGTACTTC.

This clonotype was seen ten or more times. J is TRBJ2-3 and V is TRBV20-1; the D gene is possibly TRBD2 (6 bases). Trimming removed 8 bases from V and 6 bases from J, with 15 bases in between. CDR1 is DFQATT and CDR2 is SNEGSKA in the germline V gene (reference sequence). The CDR3 sequence is 12 residues long. The CDR3 DNA sequence: TGCAGTCAAATTAGCGGTAGGGATACGCAGTATTTT. Translating it yields CSQISGRDTQYF.

This clonotype occurred many times. V is TRBV5-6 and J is TRBJ1-5; D call uncertain. The germline gives CDR1 SGHDT, CDR2 YYEEEE. Trimming pared 7 bases from V and 0 bases from J, leaving 17 bases between. The CDR3 consists of 16 residues. The CDR3 DNA sequence: TGTGCCAGCGTTATACCAACCGCCTTTAGCAATCAGCCCCAGCATTTT. As protein: CASVIPTAFSNQPQHF. Complete variable domain (other parts from reference TRBV5-6 and TRBJ1-5): DAGVTQSPTHLIKTRGQQVTLRCSPKSGHDTVSWYQQALGQGPQFIFQYYEEEERQRGNFPDRFSGHQFPNYSSELNVNALLLGDSALYLCASVIPTAFSNQPQHFGDGTRLSIL.

This clonotype was counted at least ten times. The gene calls are TRBV7-2 and TRBJ1-2; 7 bases are a match to TRBD1. The CDR3 extends over 15 amino acids. With V trimmed by 3 bases and J by 5 bases, 9 bases remained unmatched. Per germline, CDR1 SGHTA and CDR2 FQGNSA. The CDR3 is CASSFPSQGIYGYTF. For the CDR3, the DNA is TGTGCCAGCAGCTTCCCCTCACAGGGGATATATGGCTACACCTTC. The full variable domain, in which reference TRBV7-2 and TRBJ1-2 provide the parts outside the CDR3, is GAGVSQSPSNKVTEKGKDVELRCDPISGHTALYWYRQSLGQGLEFLIYFQGNSAPDKSGLPSDRFSAERTGGSVSTLTIQRTQQEDSAVYLCASSFPSQGIYGYTFGSGTRLTVV.

Many counts were recorded for this clonotype. Relative to the germline gene, one junction end is altered; a read error may explain this. The V and J genes are TRBV5-1 and TRBJ2-7; D is undetermined. The CDR3 is 14 amino acids. Germline V gives CDR1 SGHRS, CDR2 YFSETQ. As DNA, the CDR3 is TGCGCCAGCAACTTGGGGAATTTTGCCTACGAGCAGTACTTC. Amino acid sequence: CASNLGNFAYEQYF.

The table lists this clonotype with many counts. The rearrangement uses TRBV6-1 and TRBJ1-4; D uncertain. V shed 1 base and J shed 3 bases, with 9 bases lying between them. The CDR3 runs to 15 residues. Germline CDR1 MNHNS, CDR2 SASEGT. CDR3 sequence: CASSEVEGPNEKLFF. The CDR3 DNA reads as TGTGCCAGCAGTGAAGTTGAAGGGCCTAATGAAAAACTGTTTTTT.

This clonotype came up many times. This rearrangement joins TRBV12-3 or TRBV12-4 to TRBJ2-5; 11 bases agree with TRBD2. The ends lost 1 base at V and 9 bases at J; junction bases unmatched: 4. CDR3 length equals 14 residues. For the CDR3, the DNA is TGTGCCAGCAGTTTAGGACTAGCGGGAACTGCCCAGTACTTC. It yields the protein CASSLGLAGTAQYF.

This clonotype came up many times. The chain uses TRBV5-8 and TRBJ2-1, with 8 bases matching TRBD1. The CDR3 totals 15 residues. The V and J ends lost 3 bases and 1 base, in that order; junction bases with no gene match: 3. The germline gives CDR1 SGHTS, CDR2 YDEGEE. The CDR3 bases are TGTGCCAGCAGCTGGGACAGGCCATCCTACAATGAGCAGTTCTTC. Residues: CASSWDRPSYNEQFF.

This clonotype came up many times. This chain connects TRBV6-6 to TRBJ1-6; 7 nucleotides line up with TRBD1. CDR1 and CDR2 (germline): MNHNY, SVGAGI (reference sequence). The CDR3 contains 15 residues. J lost 7 bases, V lost 0 bases, and 3 bases had no gene match. In DNA, the CDR3 is TGTGCCAGCAGTTACTCGACAGGGAGGAATTCACCCCTCCACTTT. It specifies CASSYSTGRNSPLHF.

There are many counts of this clonotype. The chain combines TRBV18 with TRBJ2-3; TRBD1 agrees at 11 bases. CDR1 and CDR2 from the germline V gene are KGHSH and LQKENI. Trimming at V came to 5 bases and at J to 5 bases, leaving 9 bases not matched to a gene. This CDR3 has 16 residues. The CDR3 loop is CASSTSGTGGGDTQYF. CDR3 nucleotides: TGTGCCAGCTCAACCTCCGGGACAGGGGGTGGAGATACGCAGTATTTT.

This clonotype appeared many times. The chain combines TRBV6-5 with TRBJ1-2; a possible D gene is TRBD1 (5 bases). With 10 bases removed from V and 4 bases from J, the gap between germline ends came to 22 bases. There are 15 residues in the CDR3. CDR1 MNHEY and CDR2 SVGAGI come from the germline V gene. CDR3: CATSRAGPSGYGYTF. In DNA, the CDR3 is TGTGCCACCAGCAGGGCAGGGCCATCGGGCTATGGCTACACCTTC.

This clonotype was recorded many times. The CDR3 loop is CASSPSPQLSGANVLTF. In nucleotides, the CDR3 is TGTGCCAGCAGCCCATCACCCCAGCTCTCTGGGGCCAACGTCCTGACTTTC. This chain joins TRBV7-2 and TRBJ2-6; D is undetermined. The CDR3 runs 17 residues. Trimming took 5 bases from V and 0 from J, leaving 14 bases between them. The germline V gene has CDR1 SGHTA and CDR2 FQGNSA.

Many counts were recorded for this clonotype. The CDR3 loop is CSATSHGGDQETQYF. The DNA of the CDR3 is TGCAGTGCTACTTCTCACGGCGGGGATCAAGAGACCCAGTACTTC. This chain uses TRBV20-1 with TRBJ2-5; the D gene is possibly TRBD2 (6 bases). V was pared by 4 bases and J by 2 bases, with 17 bases between. This CDR3 has 15 amino acids. The V gene's germline CDR1 is DFQATT and CDR2 SNEGSKA (reference sequence).

This clonotype was counted ten times or more. The genes are TRBV7-9 and TRBJ1-2; D unresolved. Germline V gives CDR1 SEHNR, CDR2 FQNEAQ (reference sequence). The CDR3 has 13 amino acids. Trimming took off 4 bases at V and 4 bases at J, with 10 bases between the two ends. CDR3 sequence (DNA): TGTGCCAGCAGCTCCCCGAATGGCTATGGCTACACCTTC. It encodes CASSSPNGYGYTF.

This clonotype was observed at least ten times. The chain recombines TRBV20-1 with TRBJ2-7; possible D gene TRBD2, 5 bases. V was trimmed by 3 bases and J by 0 bases, leaving 12 bases between them. The CDR3 has 14 residues. Germline-derived CDR1 and CDR2 are DFQATT and SNEGSKA (reference sequence). The CDR3: CSARFRDPSYEQYF. CDR3 nucleotides: TGCAGTGCTAGGTTTCGGGATCCCTCCTACGAGCAGTACTTC.

This clonotype was observed at least ten times. This CDR3 is CASSSAGLAGNTQYF. CDR3 sequence (DNA): TGTGCCAGCAGCTCGGCAGGACTAGCGGGTAATACGCAGTATTTT. The chain employs TRBV7-2 and TRBJ2-3; TRBD2 agrees at 11 bases. The germline gives CDR1 SGHTA, CDR2 FQGNSA. This CDR3 is 15 amino acids long. Trimming at V came to 4 bases and at J to 7 bases, leaving 7 bases not matched to a gene.

This chain connects TRBV12-3 or TRBV12-4 to TRBJ1-3; D possibly corresponds to TRBD1 (5 bases). The length of the CDR3 is 14 residues. V lost 3 bases, J lost 4 bases, and 10 bases lay in between. The CDR3 reads CASSFPGRGNTIYF. CDR3 coding DNA: TGTGCCAGCAGTTTCCCGGGGCGGGGAAACACCATATATTTT.

The sample holds many counts of this clonotype. The V and J genes are TRBV20-1 and TRBJ1-2, with no clear D. The V gene's germline CDR1 is DFQATT and CDR2 SNEGSKA (reference sequence). This CDR3 comprises 13 residues. CDR3 amino acids: CSPTERFLYGYTF. The CDR3 DNA reads as TGCAGCCCAACGGAACGATTCCTCTATGGCTACACCTTC.

The sample holds many counts of this clonotype. The gene calls are TRBV20-1 and TRBJ1-1; D is undetermined. This CDR3 has 15 residues. The germline V gene has CDR1 DFQATT and CDR2 SNEGSKA (reference sequence). Trimming cost V 3 bases and J 3 bases, with 17 bases left between them. CDR3: CSASRGRLGDTEAFF. The CDR3 DNA reads TGCAGTGCTAGTCGAGGTCGCCTCGGGGACACTGAAGCTTTCTTT.

This clonotype was counted at least ten times. CDR3 in amino acids: CASSSGPDRGARGYTF. The DNA for the CDR3 is TGTGCCAGCAGCTCAGGACCCGACAGGGGGGCCCGCGGCTACACCTTC. This chain links TRBV5-7 with TRBJ1-2, with 9 bases identical to TRBD1. Being an ORF, TRBV5-7 has a function that is uncertain. Unmatched junction bases numbered 14, after V lost 3 bases and J lost 8 bases. The CDR3 sequence is 16 residues long.

This clonotype was detected many times. As DNA, the CDR3 is TGCAGTGCTAGAGTGGGGGCCGGAAATGAGCAGTTCTTC. Translated: CSARVGAGNEQFF. V is TRBV20-1 and J is TRBJ2-1; the D gene is possibly TRBD1 (6 bases). Trimming pared 1 base from V and 7 bases from J, leaving 11 bases between. The CDR3 runs 13 residues. Germline CDR1 is DFQATT and CDR2 is SNEGSKA (reference sequence).

This clonotype was picked up many times. The CDR3 DNA reads TGTGCCAGTAGCCTAGGCCCCAATGAGCAGTTCTTC. Protein: CASSLGPNEQFF. This chain joins TRBV10-3 and TRBJ2-1; D ambiguous. The CDR3 loop spans 12 amino acids. Deletions cut 10 bases from V and 6 bases from J, with 13 bases between. Germline values: CDR1 ENHRY, CDR2 SYGVKD.

This clonotype was counted ten times or more. This sequence joins TRBV5-1 and TRBJ2-7, with a weak D call TRBD1 (5 bases). The CDR3 contains 14 residues. Germline CDR1 is SGHRS and CDR2 is YFSETQ. The V and J ends lost 4 bases and 1 base respectively, with 12 bases between them. The CDR3 DNA reads as TGCGCCAGCAGCGCGACCCAGGGTTCCTACGAGCAGTACTTC. Protein: CASSATQGSYEQYF.

The sample holds many counts of this clonotype. This chain joins TRBV29-1 and TRBJ2-7, with TRBD1 matching over 9 bases. V was pared by 5 bases and J by 0 bases, with 8 bases of the junction left unmatched. CDR3 length: 15 residues. Per germline, CDR1 SQVTM and CDR2 ANQGSEA. The chain's CDR3 is CSVKNGTGPSYEQYV. Written as DNA, the CDR3 is TGCAGCGTTAAAAATGGGACAGGGCCCTCCTACGAGCAGTACGTC.

This clonotype was counted many times. The chain links TRBV2 to TRBJ1-5; no reliable D call. CDR1 is SNHLY, CDR2 FYNNEI, per germline. This CDR3 is 14 amino acids long. Trimming removed 7 bases at V and 0 bases at J, with 10 bases between. CDR3: CASTAANSNQPQHF. The CDR3 DNA reads TGTGCCAGCACTGCAGCAAATAGCAATCAGCCCCAGCATTTT. The full variable domain, rest sourced from reference TRBV2 and TRBJ1-5, is EPEVTQTPSHQVTQMGQEVILRCVPISNHLYFYWYRQILGQKVEFLVSFYNNEISEKSEIFDDQFSVERPDGSNFTLKIRSTKLEDSAMYFCASTAANSNQPQHFGDGTRLSIL.

At least ten counts were recorded for this clonotype. This sequence joins TRBV5-1 and TRBJ2-1; 7 bases agree with TRBD2. V was clipped by 0 bases and J by 10 bases; unmatched bases: 10. The CDR3 spans 15 residues. Germline V gives CDR1 SGHRS, CDR2 YFSETQ. The CDR3 DNA reads TGCGCCAGCAGCTTGGAGGCTAGCGGTGGGGGGGAGCAGTTCTTC. Encoded protein: CASSLEASGGGEQFF. The complete variable domain, with remaining parts taken from reference TRBV5-1 and TRBJ2-1, reads KAGVTQTPRYLIKTRGQQVTLSCSPISGHRSVSWYQQTPGQGLQFLFEYFSETQRNKGNFPGRFSGRQFSNSRSEMNVSTLELGDSALYLCASSLEASGGGEQFFGPGTRLTVL.

This clonotype was seen many times. The chain joins TRBV9 to TRBJ1-1, with a tentative D call TRBD1 (5 bases). The CDR3 loop spans 17 amino acids. CDR1 and CDR2 (germline): SGDLS, YYNGEE. Trimming took off 0 bases at V and 5 bases at J, with 20 bases between the two ends. The CDR3, as DNA: TGTGCCAGCAGCGTAGCCTCCACCGGGACTTTAGGTACTGAAGCTTTCTTT. Amino acids: CASSVASTGTLGTEAFF.

This clonotype was observed at least ten times. J is TRBJ1-1 and V is TRBV12-3 or TRBV12-4, with 7 bases identical to TRBD1. With V trimmed by 6 bases and J by 4 bases, 5 bases remained unmatched. This CDR3 spans 13 amino acids. The CDR3 protein is CASSQDRVTEAFF. CDR3 DNA sequence: TGTGCCAGCAGCCAAGACAGGGTCACTGAAGCTTTCTTT.